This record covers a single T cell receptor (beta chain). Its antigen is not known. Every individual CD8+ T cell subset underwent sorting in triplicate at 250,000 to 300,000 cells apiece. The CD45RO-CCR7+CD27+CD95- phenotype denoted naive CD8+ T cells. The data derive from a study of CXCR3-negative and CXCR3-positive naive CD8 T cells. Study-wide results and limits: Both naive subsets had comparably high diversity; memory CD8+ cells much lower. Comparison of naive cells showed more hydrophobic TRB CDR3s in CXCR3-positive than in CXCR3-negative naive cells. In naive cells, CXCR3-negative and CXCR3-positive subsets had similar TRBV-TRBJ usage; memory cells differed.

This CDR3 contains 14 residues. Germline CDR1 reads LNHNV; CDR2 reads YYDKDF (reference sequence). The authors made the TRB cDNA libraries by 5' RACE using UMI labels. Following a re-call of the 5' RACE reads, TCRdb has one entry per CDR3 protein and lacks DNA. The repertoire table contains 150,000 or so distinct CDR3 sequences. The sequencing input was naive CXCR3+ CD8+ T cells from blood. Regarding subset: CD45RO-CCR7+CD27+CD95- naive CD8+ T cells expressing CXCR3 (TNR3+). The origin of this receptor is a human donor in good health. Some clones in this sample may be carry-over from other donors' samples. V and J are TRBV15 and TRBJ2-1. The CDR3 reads CATSRGSSYNEQFF.